This TCR beta chain originates from a study of cytomegalovirus exposure and HLA in healthy donors. Study summary: Unique TCR beta sequences numbering 117 million came from about 180 million T cells in an earlier analysis. Study-wide results and caveats: Earlier analysis found most TCR beta V segments productive about 87% or about 30% of the time. A list of around 150 TCR beta chains associated with cytomegalovirus was given.

PCR employed 60 Vbeta and 13 Jbeta primers. Method: immunoSEQ multiplex PCR; TCRdb's copy keeps in-frame clones and lacks some. The sample lists approximately 89,000 clones, roughly three quarters occurring once. On this clone: What it binds is unknown. The sample has other DNA sequences that encode this CDR3 too.

CDR1 SGHTA and CDR2 FQGNSA come from the germline V gene. Losses at the gene ends were 3 bases for V and 4 bases for J; bases not matched to a gene: 1. CDR3 length: 15 amino acids. The sample taken for sequencing was PBMCs. The clonotype comes from a man younger than 40 in good health and CMV-seronegative. V gene TRBV7-2 combines with J gene TRBJ2-7; TRBD2 agrees at 15 bases. DNA of the CDR3: TGTGCCAGCAGCTTCGGGACTAGCGGGGGGTACGAGCAGTACTTC. Its protein product is CASSFGTSGGYEQYF.